This paragraph covers one TCR beta chain sequence. This clone's antigen is unknown. No base-level quality is on record; no much larger clone is a single base apart. The sample originates from a study of identifying expanded T cells in peripheral blood (dated by TCRdb to the late 2010s). Context from the whole study: Separate aliquots of the same genomic DNA pool were sequenced to produce technical replicates, and four replicates were compared in pairs.

The paper as a whole reports these results and caveats: The beta-binomial model significantly reduced the number of clones called differentially abundant and the false-positive rate across all healthy-donor time intervals. The authors expected that biological variance in healthy repertoires might rise further over much longer intervals, such as months to years. For all healthy donors, the variance in clone template counts between approximately 2-week samples rose significantly as total template count increased. Between technical replicates the binomial model flagged approximately 1.1 differentially abundant clones, whereas over around 2 weeks the binomial model flagged about 15 and over approximately 4 weeks 19 to 20.

V has 5 bases trimmed and J has 3 bases trimmed; junction bases matching no gene number 9. CDR1 and CDR2, per the germline V gene, are KGHSH and LQKENI. Its CDR3 holds 16 amino acids, cysteine through phenylalanine. Kept here is only the CDR3 DNA, which spans 48 bases and is read in frame from base 1. No immune events such as infections were documented for the healthy donors during the collection period. Time-dependent variance in a beta-binomial model of T-cell clone differential abundance was calibrated using healthy-donor blood repertoires as a training cohort. There were about ten healthy donors in the training cohort, of whom 3 were female and 7 were male. Donor ages ranged from 29 to 64 years, with an average of around 45 years. Obtained from a commercial supplier, whole blood was collected from each healthy donor at three time points set around 13 days apart. Genomic DNA was extracted from unsorted whole blood for immunosequencing.

TCRbeta CDR3 regions were profiled with the immunoSEQ Assay using bias-controlled multiplex PCR amplification of genomic DNA. The paper's processing steps were these. To quantify the absolute abundance of each unique TCRbeta CDR3 region, the sequences were collapsed and filtered. Two models were used to test differential abundance: a binomial model (Fisher-equivalent) and a beta-binomial model that adds time-dependent variance fitted from healthy donors. Clones with fewer than 5 combined templates were removed, and a clone was called differentially abundant if the clone's Benjamini-Hochberg FDR was below 0.01. The form v = (b*log(k)+a)^2 was used to model beta-binomial variance as a function of total template count across the two samples. The table comes from immuneACCESS by way of TCRdb, which keeps in-frame sequences with V and J called. Part of the clones is missing from these tables; in studies checked, under half for an unresolved V gene and the rest for unknown reasons. V and J calls and clone size are copied from that table; D and trimming were computed from the DNA. This sample is represented by about 100,000 clones; approximately 88% of them were singletons. In total, the top ten clones hold 5.5% to 6.5% of the sample.

The source is a person aged 18-69 years in good health. Here the chain combines TRBV18 and TRBJ2-3; the junction holds 9 bases that match TRBD1. Sequencing was performed on blood. The CDR3 here reads CASSTSGTGSTDTQYF. The bases read TGTGCCAGCTCAACCTCCGGGACAGGGTCAACAGATACGCAGTATTTT.